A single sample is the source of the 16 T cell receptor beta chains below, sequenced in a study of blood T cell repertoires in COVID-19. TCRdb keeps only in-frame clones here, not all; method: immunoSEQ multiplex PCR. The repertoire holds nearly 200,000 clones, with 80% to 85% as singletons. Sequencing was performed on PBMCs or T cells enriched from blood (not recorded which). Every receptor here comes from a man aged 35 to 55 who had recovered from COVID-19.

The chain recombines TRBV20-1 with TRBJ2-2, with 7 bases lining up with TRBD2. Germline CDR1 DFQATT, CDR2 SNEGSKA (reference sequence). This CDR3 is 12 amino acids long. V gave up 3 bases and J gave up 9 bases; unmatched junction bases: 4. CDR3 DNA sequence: TGCAGTGCTAGTTCGCGGGGGTGGGAGCTGTTTTTT. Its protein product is CSASSRGWELFF.

The CDR3 loop is CATSDRDSVTSNYGYTF. The CDR3 DNA follows: TGTGCCACCAGTGACCGGGACAGCGTAACCTCTAACTATGGCTACACCTTC. The J gene is TRBJ1-2, the V gene TRBV24-1; 7 nucleotides align to TRBD1. V was clipped by 4 bases and J by 0 bases; unmatched bases: 10. The CDR3 runs to 17 residues. Germline assignment: CDR1 KGHDR and CDR2 SFDVKD.

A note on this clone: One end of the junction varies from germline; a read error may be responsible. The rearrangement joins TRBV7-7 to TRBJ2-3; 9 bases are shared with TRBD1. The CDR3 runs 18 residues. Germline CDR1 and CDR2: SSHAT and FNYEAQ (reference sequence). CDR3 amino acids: CASSLAVPGQGFTDTQYF. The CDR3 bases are TGTGCTAGCAGCTTAGCCGTCCCTGGACAGGGGTTCACAGATACGCAGTATTTT.

DNA for the CDR3: TGTGCCAGTAGTAAGACAGTGGATATCGGCTACACCTTC. It encodes CASSKTVDIGYTF. This chain uses TRBV19 with TRBJ1-2, with D possibly TRBD1 on 5 matching bases. The V gene lost 4 bases and the J gene lost 8 bases, with 14 bases spanning the gap. There are 13 residues in the CDR3. Germline values: CDR1 LNHDA, CDR2 SQIVND (reference sequence).

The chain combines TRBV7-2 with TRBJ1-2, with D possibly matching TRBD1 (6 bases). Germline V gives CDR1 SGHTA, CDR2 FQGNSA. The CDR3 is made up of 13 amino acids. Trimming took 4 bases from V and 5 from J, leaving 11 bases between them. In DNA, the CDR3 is TGTGCCAGCAGCTGGACAGAAAGTTATGGCTACACCTTC. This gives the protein CASSWTESYGYTF.

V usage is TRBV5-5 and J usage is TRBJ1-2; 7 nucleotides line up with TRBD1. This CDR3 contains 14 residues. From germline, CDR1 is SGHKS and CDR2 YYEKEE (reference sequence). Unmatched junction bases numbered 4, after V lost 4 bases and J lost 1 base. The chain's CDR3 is CASSPGTDNYGYTF. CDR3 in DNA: TGTGCCAGCAGCCCTGGGACAGATAACTATGGCTACACCTTC.

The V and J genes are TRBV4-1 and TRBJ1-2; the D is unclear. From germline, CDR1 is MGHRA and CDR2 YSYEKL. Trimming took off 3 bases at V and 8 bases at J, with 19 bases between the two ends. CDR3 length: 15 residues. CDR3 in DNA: TGCGCCAGCAGCCATCCACAATCGGAAGGGAGAGGCTACACCTTC. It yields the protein CASSHPQSEGRGYTF.

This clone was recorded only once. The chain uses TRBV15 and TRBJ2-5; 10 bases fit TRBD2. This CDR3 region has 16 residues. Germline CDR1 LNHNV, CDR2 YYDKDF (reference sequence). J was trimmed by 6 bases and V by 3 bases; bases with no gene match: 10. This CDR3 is CATSRGSGGPRKTQYF. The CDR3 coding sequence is TGTGCCACCAGCAGGGGTAGCGGGGGGCCACGGAAGACCCAGTACTTC. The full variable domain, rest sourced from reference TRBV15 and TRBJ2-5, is DAMVIQNPRYQVTQFGKPVTLSCSQTLNHNVMYWYQQKSSQAPKLLFHYYDKDFNNEADTPDNFQSRRPNTSFCFLDIRSPGLGDTAMYLCATSRGSGGPRKTQYFGPGTRLLVL.

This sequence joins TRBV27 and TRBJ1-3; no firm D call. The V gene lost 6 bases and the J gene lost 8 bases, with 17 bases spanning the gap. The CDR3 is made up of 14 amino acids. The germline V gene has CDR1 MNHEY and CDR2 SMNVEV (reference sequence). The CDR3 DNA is TGTGCCAGCAGAGTCACAGCCACCGCGCACACCATATATTTT. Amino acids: CASRVTATAHTIYF.

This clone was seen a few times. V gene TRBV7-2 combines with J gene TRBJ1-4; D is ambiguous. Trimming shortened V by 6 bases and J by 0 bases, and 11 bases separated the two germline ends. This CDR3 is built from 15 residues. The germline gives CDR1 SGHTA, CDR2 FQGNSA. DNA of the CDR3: TGTGCCAGCAGTGATCGGGGAACAACTAATGAAAAACTGTTTTTT. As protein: CASSDRGTTNEKLFF.

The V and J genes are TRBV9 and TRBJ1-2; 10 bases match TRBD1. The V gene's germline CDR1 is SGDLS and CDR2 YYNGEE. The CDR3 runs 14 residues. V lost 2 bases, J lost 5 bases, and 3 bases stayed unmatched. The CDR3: CASSVGTGEYGYTF. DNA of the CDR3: TGTGCCAGCAGCGTCGGGACAGGGGAGTATGGCTACACCTTC.

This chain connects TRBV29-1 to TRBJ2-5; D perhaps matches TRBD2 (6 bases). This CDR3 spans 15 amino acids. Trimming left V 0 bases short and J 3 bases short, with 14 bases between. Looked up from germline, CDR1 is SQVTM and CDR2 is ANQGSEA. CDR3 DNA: TGCAGCGTTGAAGACTATTCCGGGGGAAAAGAGACCCAGTACTTC. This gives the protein CSVEDYSGGKETQYF.

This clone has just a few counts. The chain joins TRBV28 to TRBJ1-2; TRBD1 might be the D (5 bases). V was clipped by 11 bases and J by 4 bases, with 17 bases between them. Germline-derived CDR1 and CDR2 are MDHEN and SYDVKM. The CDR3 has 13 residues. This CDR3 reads CAVGTVNSYGYTF. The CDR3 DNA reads TGTGCCGTAGGGACTGTGAATTCCTATGGCTACACCTTC.

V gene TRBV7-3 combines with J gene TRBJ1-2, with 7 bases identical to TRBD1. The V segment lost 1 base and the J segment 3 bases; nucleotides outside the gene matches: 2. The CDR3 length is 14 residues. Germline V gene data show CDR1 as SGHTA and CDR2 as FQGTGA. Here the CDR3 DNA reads TGTGCCAGCAGCTTAAAGGGGACAGACTATGGCTACACCTTC. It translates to CASSLKGTDYGYTF.

Here the CDR3 reads CSAPTTGNYGYTF. In nucleotides, the CDR3 is TGCAGCGCCCCGACGACAGGAAACTATGGCTACACCTTC. The chain recombines TRBV29-1 with TRBJ1-2, with D possibly TRBD1 on 6 matching bases. Germline-derived CDR1 and CDR2 are SQVTM and ANQGSEA. V was cut by 7 bases and J by 2 bases, with 14 bases left in between. The CDR3 is made up of 13 amino acids.

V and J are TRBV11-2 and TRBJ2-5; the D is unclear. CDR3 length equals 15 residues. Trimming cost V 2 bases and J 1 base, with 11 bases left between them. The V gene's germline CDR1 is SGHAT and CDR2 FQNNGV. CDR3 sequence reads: CASSLQLGLQETQYF. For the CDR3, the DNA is TGTGCCAGCAGCTTACAATTGGGCCTCCAAGAGACCCAGTACTTC. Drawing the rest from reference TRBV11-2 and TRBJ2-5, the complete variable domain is EAGVAQSPRYKIIEKRQSVAFWCNPISGHATLYWYQQILGQGPKLLIQFQNNGVVDDSQLPKDRFSAERLKGVDSTLKIQPAKLEDSAVYLCASSLQLGLQETQYFGPGTRLLVL.